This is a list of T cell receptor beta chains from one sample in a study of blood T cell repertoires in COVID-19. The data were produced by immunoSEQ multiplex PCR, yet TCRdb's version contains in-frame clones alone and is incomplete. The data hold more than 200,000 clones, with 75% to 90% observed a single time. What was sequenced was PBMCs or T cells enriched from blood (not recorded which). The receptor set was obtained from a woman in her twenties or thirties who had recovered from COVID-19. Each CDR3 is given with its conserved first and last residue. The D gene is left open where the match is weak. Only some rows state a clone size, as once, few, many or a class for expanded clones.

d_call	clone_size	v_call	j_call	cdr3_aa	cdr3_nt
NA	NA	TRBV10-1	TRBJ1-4	CASNQMGVGFF	TGCGCCAGCAACCAGATGGGCGTAGGATTTTTT
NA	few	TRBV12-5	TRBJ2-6	CASGLIGGQNWSGANVLTF	TGTGCTAGTGGTTTGATCGGGGGACAGAATTGGTCTGGGGCCAACGTCCTGACTTTC
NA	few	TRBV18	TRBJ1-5	CASSKDRNQPQHF	TGTGCCAGCTCAAAAGACAGAAATCAGCCCCAGCATTTT
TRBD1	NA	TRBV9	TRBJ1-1	CASSPGQGAFEAFF	TGTGCCAGCAGCCCGGGACAGGGGGCGTTCGAAGCTTTCTTT
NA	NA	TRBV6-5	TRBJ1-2	CATSGDTRNHLF	TGTGCCACCTCTGGGGACACCAGAAACCACCTCTTC
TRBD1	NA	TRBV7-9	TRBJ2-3	CASSLGGSDRGNF	TGTGCCAGCAGCTTAGGGGGGTCGGACAGGGGAAATTTT
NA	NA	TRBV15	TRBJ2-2	CATSRDGQYRNTGELFF	TGTGCCACCAGCAGAGATGGACAGTATAGAAACACCGGGGAGCTGTTTTTT
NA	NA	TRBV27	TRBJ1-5	CASSSPQGQPQHF	TGTGCCAGCAGTTCGCCTCAGGGGCAGCCCCAGCATTTT
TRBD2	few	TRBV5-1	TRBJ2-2	CASSFSGSGTGELFF	TGCGCCAGCAGTTTTAGCGGGAGCGGCACCGGGGAGCTGTTTTTT
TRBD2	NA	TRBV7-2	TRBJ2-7	CASSGSLPGLAVLPYEQYF	TGTGCCAGCAGCGGGTCACTGCCGGGACTAGCGGTACTTCCCTACGAGCAGTACTTC
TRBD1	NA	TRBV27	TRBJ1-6	CASSTVGQVLNSPLHF	TGTGCCAGCAGTACGGTGGGACAGGTCCTTAATTCACCCCTCCACTTT
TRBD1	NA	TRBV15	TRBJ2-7	CATSRGNRGFTYEQYF	TGTGCCACCAGCAGGGGGAACAGGGGATTTACCTACGAGCAGTACTTC
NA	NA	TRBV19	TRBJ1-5	CASSTADQPQHF	TGTGCCAGTAGTACGGCGGATCAGCCCCAGCATTTT
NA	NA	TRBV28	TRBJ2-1	CASSLISARNLYNEQFF	TGTGCCAGCAGTTTGATATCGGCGAGGAATCTCTACAATGAGCAGTTCTTC
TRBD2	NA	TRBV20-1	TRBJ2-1	CSASEWLAGGTGNEQFF	TGCAGTGCTAGTGAGTGGTTAGCGGGAGGCACGGGGAATGAGCAGTTCTTC
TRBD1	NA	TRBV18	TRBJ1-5	CASSQGANSQPQHF	TGTGCCAGCTCACAGGGGGCTAACAGTCAGCCCCAGCATTTT
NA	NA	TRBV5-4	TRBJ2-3	CASSLRRTWTTDTQYF	TGTGCCAGCAGCCTTCGGCGGACTTGGACCACAGATACGCAGTATTTT
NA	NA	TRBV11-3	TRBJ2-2	CASSFDSPGELFF	TGTGCCAGCAGCTTTGACAGTCCCGGGGAGCTGTTTTTT
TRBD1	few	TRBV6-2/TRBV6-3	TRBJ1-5	CASSPPRQGRDQPQHF	TGTGCCAGCAGCCCCCCCCGACAGGGGAGGGATCAGCCCCAGCATTTT
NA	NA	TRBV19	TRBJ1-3	CASSFTGNTIYF	TGTGCCAGTAGTTTCACTGGAAACACCATATATTTT
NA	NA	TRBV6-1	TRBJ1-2	CASSETGRGLYGYTF	TGTGCCAGCAGTGAAACGGGCAGGGGCCTTTATGGCTACACCTTC
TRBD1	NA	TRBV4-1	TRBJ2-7	CASSQARGTGSAYEQYF	TGCGCCAGCAGCCAAGCAAGGGGGACAGGGTCGGCCTACGAGCAGTACTTC
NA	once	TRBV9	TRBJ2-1	CASSVGGSYNEQFF	TGTGCCAGCAGCGTAGGAGGTTCCTACAATGAGCAGTTCTTC
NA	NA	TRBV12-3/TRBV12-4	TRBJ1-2	CASSFDYGYTF	TGTGCCAGCAGTTTCGACTATGGCTACACCTTC
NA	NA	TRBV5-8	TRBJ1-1	CASSSSDLWAPNTEAFF	TGTGCCAGCAGCTCTTCGGACTTATGGGCCCCGAACACTGAAGCTTTCTTT
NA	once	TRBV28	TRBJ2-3	CASRPFLRTDTQYF	TGTGCCAGCAGGCCCTTTTTGAGGACAGATACGCAGTATTTT
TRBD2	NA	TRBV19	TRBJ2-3	CASSVRLAGDTQYF	TGTGCCAGTAGTGTTAGACTAGCGGGAGATACGCAGTATTTT
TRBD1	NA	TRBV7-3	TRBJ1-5	CASSVDFRDRGYQPQHF	TGTGCCAGCAGCGTTGATTTTCGGGACAGGGGATATCAGCCCCAGCATTTT
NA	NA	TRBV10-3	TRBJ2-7	CAISFRDLGEQYF	TGTGCCATCAGTTTCCGGGATTTAGGGGAGCAGTACTTC
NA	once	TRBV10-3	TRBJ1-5	CAITQGPRQPQHF	TGTGCCATCACACAGGGCCCGCGGCAGCCCCAGCATTTT
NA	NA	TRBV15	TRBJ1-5	CATSKHFDSNSNQPQHF	TGTGCCACCAGCAAACACTTCGACAGTAATAGCAATCAGCCCCAGCATTTT
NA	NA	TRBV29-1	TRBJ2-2	CSVSQGTNTGELFF	TGCAGCGTTTCCCAGGGGACGAACACCGGGGAGCTGTTTTTT
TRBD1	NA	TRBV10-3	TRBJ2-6	CAISESRGTGGSGANVLTF	TGTGCCATCAGTGAGTCTCGTGGGACAGGGGGCTCTGGGGCCAACGTCCTGACTTTC
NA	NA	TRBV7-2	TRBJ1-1	CASSLLYEAFF	TGTGCCAGCAGCCTACTATATGAAGCTTTCTTT
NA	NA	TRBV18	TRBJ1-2	CASSPRRLVWRNYGYTF	TGTGCCAGCTCACCACGGCGATTGGTCTGGAGAAACTATGGCTACACCTTC
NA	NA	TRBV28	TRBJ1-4	CASSFSPANEKLFF	TGTGCCAGCAGCTTCTCCCCAGCTAATGAAAAACTGTTTTTT
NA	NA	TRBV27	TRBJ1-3	CASSFVRGADTIYF	TGTGCCAGCAGTTTTGTCAGGGGAGCAGACACCATATATTTT
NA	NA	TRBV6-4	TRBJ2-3	CASSDSGSPTDTQYF	TGTGCCAGCAGTGACTCAGGGAGCCCCACAGATACGCAGTATTTT
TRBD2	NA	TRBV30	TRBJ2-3	CAWNSWTSGKTDTQYF	TGTGCCTGGAACTCCTGGACTAGCGGGAAAACAGATACGCAGTATTTT
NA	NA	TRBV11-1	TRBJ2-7	CASSFNNYEQYF	TGTGCCAGCAGCTTTAATAACTACGAGCAGTACTTC
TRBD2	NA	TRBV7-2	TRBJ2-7	CASSLDATSGAYEQYF	TGTGCCAGCAGCTTAGACGCTACTAGCGGGGCCTACGAGCAGTACTTC
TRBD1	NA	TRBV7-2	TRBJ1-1	CASSFPGQGYREAFF	TGTGCCAGCAGCTTTCCGGGACAGGGGTATCGTGAAGCTTTCTTT
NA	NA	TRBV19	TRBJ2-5	CASSPDTQETQYF	TGTGCCAGTAGTCCGGACACCCAAGAGACCCAGTACTTC
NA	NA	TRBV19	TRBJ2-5	CASSIAGAGVGRETQYF	TGTGCCAGTAGTATAGCGGGAGCGGGTGTCGGCCGGGAGACCCAGTACTTC
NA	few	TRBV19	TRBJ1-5	CASKQVNQPQHF	TGTGCCAGTAAACAGGTCAATCAGCCCCAGCATTTT
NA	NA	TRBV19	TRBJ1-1	CASKDRSGGETEAFF	TGTGCCAGCAAAGACAGGTCCGGTGGAGAAACTGAAGCTTTCTTT
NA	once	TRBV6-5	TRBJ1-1	CASSYSSGQRAEAFF	TGTGCCAGCAGTTACTCGAGCGGCCAGAGGGCAGAAGCTTTCTTT
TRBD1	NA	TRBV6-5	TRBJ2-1	CASNLQGAREQFF	TGTGCCAGCAACCTTCAGGGGGCCCGGGAGCAGTTCTTC
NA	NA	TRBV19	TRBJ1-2	CASSMGHGVDYGYTF	TGTGCCAGTAGTATGGGACACGGGGTTGACTATGGCTACACCTTC
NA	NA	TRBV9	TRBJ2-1	CASSGTGRGEQFF	TGTGCCAGCAGCGGGACAGGGAGGGGTGAGCAGTTCTTC